This T cell receptor (beta chain) originates from a study of brain T cells in children with intractable seizures. Study-level results: HCMV serostatus was not known, and viral specificity came from CDR3 similarity only.

The time point: blood from clinic visit 5 months post-surgery; TSC patient then seizure free. The sequenced cases were selected for having the highest brain T cell transcript signatures. Germline CDR1 LGHNA, CDR2 YNFKEQ. J gave up 5 bases and V 0 bases, and 6 bases lay outside the gene matches. The CDR3 is 16 amino acids. Assay: immunoSEQ multiplex PCR; the TCRdb copy retains only in-frame clones and omits some. The sample yields about 340,000 clones, 85% to 95% seen once. As to this clone: The antigen is undetermined.

The sample consisted of peripheral blood, taken less than 6 months after surgery. The TCR comes from a boy younger than two with tuberous sclerosis and intractable seizures. This chain links TRBV4-2 with TRBJ2-3, with 9 positions matching TRBD2. The CDR3 loop reads CASSQDGLAGRDTQYF. DNA for the CDR3: TGTGCCAGCAGCCAAGATGGGCTAGCGGGGAGAGATACGCAGTATTTT.